This T cell receptor beta chain was obtained from a study of shared clonotypes between healthy human individuals. Healthy and HIV-negative, the adult donors had no recent acute infections or vaccinations. Adults of Caucasian background living in Nashville, Tennessee made up all donors. Sequencing used immunoSEQ multiplex PCR; TCRdb keeps in-frame clones, though not all of them. Found here are about 96,000 clones, roughly 45% of them singletons; the top ten hold around 16%. Germline V CDR1 and CDR2: MDHEN, SYDVKM. The germline V and J ends were trimmed by 8 bases and 5 bases, with 15 bases remaining between them. CDR3 length: 13 residues.

The chain uses TRBV28 and TRBJ2-5; tentatively, D is TRBD1 (6 bases). The receptor was derived from a woman in her thirties or forties in good health. Some clones in this sample may be carry-over from other donors' samples. The sample consisted of PBMCs. The CDR3 reads CASATGTQETQYF. The DNA for the CDR3 is TGTGCCAGCGCGACCGGGACACAGGAGACCCAGTACTTC.